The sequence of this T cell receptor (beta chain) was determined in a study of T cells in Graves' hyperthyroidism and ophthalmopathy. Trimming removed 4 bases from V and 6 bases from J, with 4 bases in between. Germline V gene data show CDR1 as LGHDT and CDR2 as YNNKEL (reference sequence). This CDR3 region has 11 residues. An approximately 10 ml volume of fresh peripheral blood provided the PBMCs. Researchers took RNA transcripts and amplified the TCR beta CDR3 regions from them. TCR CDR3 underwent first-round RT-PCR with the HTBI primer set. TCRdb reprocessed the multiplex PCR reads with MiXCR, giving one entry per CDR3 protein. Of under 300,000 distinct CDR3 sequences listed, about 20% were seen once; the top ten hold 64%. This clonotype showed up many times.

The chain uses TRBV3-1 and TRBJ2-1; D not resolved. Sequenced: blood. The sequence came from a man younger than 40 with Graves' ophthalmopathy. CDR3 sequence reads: CASSLTNEQFF. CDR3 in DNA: TGTGCCAGCAGCCTGACCAATGAGCAGTTCTTC.